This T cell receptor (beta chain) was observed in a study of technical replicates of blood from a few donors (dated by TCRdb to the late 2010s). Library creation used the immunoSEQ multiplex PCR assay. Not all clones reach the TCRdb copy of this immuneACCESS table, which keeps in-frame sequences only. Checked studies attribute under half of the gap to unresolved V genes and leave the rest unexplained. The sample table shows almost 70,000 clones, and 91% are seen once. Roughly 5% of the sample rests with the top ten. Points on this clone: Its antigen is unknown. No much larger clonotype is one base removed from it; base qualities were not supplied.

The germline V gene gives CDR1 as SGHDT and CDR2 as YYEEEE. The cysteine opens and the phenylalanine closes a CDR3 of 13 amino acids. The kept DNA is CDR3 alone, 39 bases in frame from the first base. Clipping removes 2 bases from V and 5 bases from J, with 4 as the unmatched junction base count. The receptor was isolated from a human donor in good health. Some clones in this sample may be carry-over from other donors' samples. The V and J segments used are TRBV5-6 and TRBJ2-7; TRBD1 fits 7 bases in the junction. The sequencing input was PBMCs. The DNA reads TGTGCCAGCAGCTTTAGGACAGGCGACGAGCAGTACTTC. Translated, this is CASSFRTGDEQYF. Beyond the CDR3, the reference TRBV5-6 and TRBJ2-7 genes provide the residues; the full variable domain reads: DAGVTQSPTHLIKTRGQQVTLRCSPKSGHDTVSWYQQALGQGPQFIFQYYEEEERQRGNFPDRFSGHQFPNYSSELNVNALLLGDSALYLCASSFRTGDEQYFGPGTRLTVT.